This T cell receptor (beta chain) was sequenced in a study of OX40 agonist ivuxolimab in advanced cancers. Some clones are missing from TCRdb's copy, which holds only in-frame ones; the method was immunoSEQ multiplex PCR. The sample lists 100,000 to 120,000 clones; roughly 90% were seen once. Material: CD4+ or CD8+ T cells sorted from blood, obtained in a trial of the OX40 agonist ivuxolimab. The source of this sequence is an adult with an advanced solid tumor such as melanoma, head and neck, liver or kidney cancer.

CDR3 in DNA: TGCGCCAGCAGCCTGGGGGGGACTAGCGGGGCACAAGAGACCCAGTACTTC. Translating gives CASSLGGTSGAQETQYF. V gene TRBV5-1 combines with J gene TRBJ2-5; 13 bases agree with TRBD2. Unmatched junction bases numbered 8, after V lost 4 bases and J lost 2 bases. The CDR3 is 17 residues long. Germline V CDR1 and CDR2: SGHRS, YFSETQ.